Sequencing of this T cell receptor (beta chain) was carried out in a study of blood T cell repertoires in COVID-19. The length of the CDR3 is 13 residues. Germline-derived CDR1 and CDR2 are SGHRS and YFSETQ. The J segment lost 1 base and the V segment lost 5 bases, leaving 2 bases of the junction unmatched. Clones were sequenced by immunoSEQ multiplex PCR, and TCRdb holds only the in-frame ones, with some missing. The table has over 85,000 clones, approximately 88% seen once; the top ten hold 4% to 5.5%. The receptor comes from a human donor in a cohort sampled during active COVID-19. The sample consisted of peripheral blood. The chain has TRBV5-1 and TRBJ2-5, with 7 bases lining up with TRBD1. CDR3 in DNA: TGCGCCAGCAGTAGGGACAGCCAAGAGACCCAGTACTTC. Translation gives CASSRDSQETQYF.